A single sample is the source of the 19 T cell receptor beta chains below, sequenced in a study of graft-versus-host responses after intestinal transplantation. For these TCRs, the target antigens are not known. Repertoires were generated with immunoSEQ multiplex PCR, while TCRdb's copy carries only in-frame clones and drops some. The sample consists of roughly 90,000 clones, approximately 90% of them appearing once. The sequences come from unstimulated CD4+ T cells sorted from spleen or lymph node cells, collected before transplant. Receptor source: a human donor who was the organ donor for an intestinal transplant.

This chain uses TRBV19 with TRBJ1-1; perhaps TRBD1 as D (6 bases). This CDR3 is built from 14 residues. V dropped 7 bases and J dropped 5 bases, with 17 bases sitting between them. Germline CDR1 LNHDA, CDR2 SQIVND (reference sequence). In nucleotides, the CDR3 is TGTGCCAGTATGGAGTCTGGACAGATGACTGAAGCTTTCTTT. This sequence encodes CASMESGQMTEAFF.

V gene TRBV7-9 combines with J gene TRBJ1-3; TRBD1 agrees at 8 bases. Trimming removed 6 bases from V and 2 bases from J; junction bases left unmatched: 9. Germline loops: CDR1 SEHNR, CDR2 FQNEAQ (reference sequence). The CDR3 spans 16 residues. CDR3 in amino acids: CASSYDRGLTGNTIYF. The CDR3 DNA reads as TGTGCCAGCAGTTACGACAGGGGTTTGACTGGAAACACCATATATTTT. The full variable domain, rest sourced from reference TRBV7-9 and TRBJ1-3, is DTGVSQNPRHKITKRGQNVTFRCDPISEHNRLYWYRQTLGQGPEFLTYFQNEAQLEKSRLLSDRFSAERPKGSFSTLEIQRTEQGDSAMYLCASSYDRGLTGNTIYFGEGSWLTVV.

V usage is TRBV2 and J usage is TRBJ1-2, with TRBD1 as a possible D gene (5 bases). CDR1 SNHLY and CDR2 FYNNEI come from the germline V gene. CDR3 length: 14 amino acids. The ends were cut back, 0 bases at V and 8 bases at J, with 13 bases in the middle. The CDR3: CASSEALQGVGYTF. Here the CDR3 DNA reads TGTGCCAGCAGTGAAGCGCTTCAGGGCGTGGGCTACACCTTC.

The CDR3 sequence: CASSQDWAGGRDTQYF. The DNA of the CDR3 is TGTGCCAGCAGCCAAGATTGGGCGGGAGGACGCGATACGCAGTATTTT. The chain uses TRBV4-2 and TRBJ2-3, with 8 bases lining up with TRBD2. Germline V gene sequence: CDR1 LGHNA, CDR2 YNFKEQ. The CDR3 length is 16 residues. V dropped 0 bases and J dropped 6; count of bases not matched to a gene: 8.

This clone was found a few times. The chain carries TRBV2 and TRBJ2-7; D is unresolved. Trimming took 4 bases from V and 3 from J, leaving 4 bases between them. The CDR3 is 11 amino acids. CDR1 and CDR2 from the germline V gene are SNHLY and FYNNEI. The CDR3 nucleotides read TGTGCCAGCAGTGGGAGCTACGAGCAGTACTTC. This codes for CASSGSYEQYF.

The chain has TRBV5-1 and TRBJ1-2, with no clear D. Germline V gene lookup returns CDR1 SGHRS and CDR2 YFSETQ. The CDR3 loop spans 12 amino acids. Trimming shortened V by 4 bases and J by 8 bases, and 12 bases separated the two germline ends. CDR3 region: CASSQTEGGYTF. In DNA, the CDR3 is TGCGCCAGCAGCCAGACCGAGGGCGGCTACACCTTC. The full variable domain, in which reference TRBV5-1 and TRBJ1-2 provide the parts outside the CDR3, is KAGVTQTPRYLIKTRGQQVTLSCSPISGHRSVSWYQQTPGQGLQFLFEYFSETQRNKGNFPGRFSGRQFSNSRSEMNVSTLELGDSALYLCASSQTEGGYTFGSGTRLTVV.

The CDR3 is CASSLMEAGGTEAFF. The CDR3 nucleotides are TGTGCCAGCAGCTTAATGGAGGCAGGGGGCACTGAAGCTTTCTTT. The chain is built from TRBV7-9 and TRBJ1-1, with 7 bases that match TRBD1. The germline gives CDR1 SEHNR, CDR2 FQNEAQ (reference sequence). The V gene end was trimmed by 2 bases and the J gene end by 4 bases; junction bases not matched to a gene: 7. The CDR3 length is 15 residues.

This rearrangement joins TRBV5-1 to TRBJ2-1, with TRBD1 identical over 7 bases. The germline CDR1 and CDR2 sequences are SGHRS and YFSETQ. Germline trimming cut 2 bases from V and 6 bases from J; bases unmatched to any gene: 5. The CDR3 length is 14 residues. CDR3 bases: TGCGCCAGCAGCTTACAGGGGAGAATCAATGAGCAGTTCTTC. Translation gives CASSLQGRINEQFF.

V usage is TRBV6-5 and J usage is TRBJ2-5, with D tentatively TRBD1 (6 bases). Trimming shortened V by 2 bases and J by 5 bases, and 15 bases separated the two germline ends. The CDR3 sequence is 15 residues long. Per the germline V gene, CDR1 is MNHEY and CDR2 is SVGAGI. Here the CDR3 reads CASSYKGVAWETQYF. In nucleotides, the CDR3 is TGTGCCAGCAGTTACAAGGGGGTGGCGTGGGAGACCCAGTACTTC.

The genes are TRBV5-1 and TRBJ2-5; 10 bases fit TRBD2. V gave up 0 bases and J gave up 5 bases; unmatched junction bases: 7. The CDR3 is 16 residues long. Germline lookup yields CDR1 SGHRS and CDR2 YFSETQ. The CDR3 protein is CASSLATSGMGETQYF. CDR3 in DNA: TGCGCCAGCAGCTTGGCCACTAGCGGGATGGGGGAGACCCAGTACTTC. The variable domain in full, with the rest retrieved from reference TRBV5-1 and TRBJ2-5, is KAGVTQTPRYLIKTRGQQVTLSCSPISGHRSVSWYQQTPGQGLQFLFEYFSETQRNKGNFPGRFSGRQFSNSRSEMNVSTLELGDSALYLCASSLATSGMGETQYFGPGTRLLVL.

The V call is TRBV4-1, the J call TRBJ2-7, with a tentative D call TRBD2 (6 bases). V was pared by 1 base and J by 4 bases, with 14 bases between. The CDR3 contains 15 residues. Germline V gene lookup returns CDR1 MGHRA and CDR2 YSYEKL. For the CDR3, the DNA is TGCGCCAGCAGCCAAGGCGGGTGGAGGGGTTACGAGCAGTACTTC. Encoded protein: CASSQGGWRGYEQYF.

As DNA, the CDR3 is TGTGCCAGCTCCCAGCTATTTTCAGACAGTCTCTATGGCTACACCTTC. Amino acid sequence: CASSQLFSDSLYGYTF. The chain uses TRBV18 and TRBJ1-2, with D possibly being TRBD1 (5 bases). The CDR3 spans 16 residues. V lost 6 bases to trimming and J lost 4 bases, with 21 bases between them. Germline-derived CDR1 and CDR2 are KGHSH and LQKENI.

The chain uses TRBV27 and TRBJ1-2; 10 bases are a match to TRBD1. The CDR3 runs to 15 residues. CDR1 MNHEY and CDR2 SMNVEV come from the germline V gene (reference sequence). V was clipped by 5 bases and J by 4 bases; unmatched bases: 7. The CDR3 loop is CASSKTGTGVYGYTF. DNA of the CDR3: TGTGCCAGCAGTAAAACCGGGACAGGGGTCTATGGCTACACCTTC.

V usage is TRBV5-1 and J usage is TRBJ2-7; 11 nucleotides line up with TRBD1. V was clipped by 4 bases and J by 6 bases; unmatched bases: 3. The CDR3 is 13 amino acids. CDR1 is SGHRS and CDR2 is YFSETQ in the germline V gene. CDR3 sequence: CASSPGQGGEQYF. The CDR3 bases are TGCGCCAGCAGCCCGGGACAGGGGGGCGAGCAGTACTTC.

The rearrangement joins TRBV30 to TRBJ1-1; weak D call: TRBD1 (6 bases). The V gene's germline CDR1 is GTSNPN and CDR2 SVGIG (reference sequence). The length of the CDR3 is 13 residues. V shed 0 bases and J shed 2 bases, with 7 bases lying between them. CDR3 sequence: CAWSVQGNTEAFF. The DNA for the CDR3 is TGTGCCTGGAGTGTACAGGGAAACACTGAAGCTTTCTTT.

The genes are TRBV21-1 and TRBJ2-3; the table's D call of TRBD2 was not tested on the DNA. TRBV21-1 is listed as a pseudogene. The CDR3 totals 16 residues. CDR3 sequence (DNA): TGTGCCAGCAGCAAGTTGGTGGAGGCCAACACAGATACGCAGTATTTT. Its protein product is CASSKLVEANTDTQYF.

The chain links TRBV9 to TRBJ2-1; 7 nucleotides agree with TRBD2. The CDR3 runs to 15 residues. V shed 2 bases, J shed 3 bases, and the junction held 5 bases outside the gene matches. The germline V gene encodes CDR1 SGDLS and CDR2 YYNGEE. The CDR3 nucleotides read TGTGCCAGCAGCGTGAAGGCTAGCGGCTACAATGAGCAGTTCTTC. Translation gives CASSVKASGYNEQFF.

The chain recombines TRBV6-1 with TRBJ2-2; 12 bases fit TRBD1. Trimming at V came to 4 bases and at J to 7 bases, leaving 4 bases not matched to a gene. The CDR3 has 15 amino acids. The germline gives CDR1 MNHNS, CDR2 SASEGT. In DNA form, the CDR3 reads TGTGCCAGCAGTGGGGGACAGGGGGCCATCGGGGAGCTGTTTTTT. This translates into CASSGGQGAIGELFF.

This chain joins TRBV30 and TRBJ1-5; 7 bases line up with TRBD1. Trimming took 4 bases from V and 4 from J; bases not matched to a gene: 10. The CDR3 has 15 amino acids. Germline V gives CDR1 GTSNPN, CDR2 SVGIG (reference sequence). CDR3 sequence: CAWTPGLTGNQPQHF. CDR3 in DNA: TGTGCCTGGACCCCGGGGCTGACAGGGAATCAGCCCCAGCATTTT.